The 27 T cell receptor beta chains below come from one sample, sequenced in a study of response to subunit inactivated influenza vaccine. TCRdb analysed the RT-PCR reads with MiXCR anew, one entry per CDR3 protein. The sample includes about 570,000 distinct CDR3 sequences, around 10% seen only once; the top ten take about 10%. This sample also appeared in a second study, on T cells expressing NK-cell markers. In that study: TCR beta cDNA was generated via 5'RACE template switching incorporating UMIs.

Sequencing used PBMCs from blood, obtained on the day of vaccination. The receptors stem from a man between 50 and 59 years old who received an inactivated influenza vaccine.

This clonotype was seen a handful of times. V usage is TRBV27 and J usage is TRBJ2-1, with D maybe TRBD2 (6 bases). Deletions cut 1 base from V and 2 bases from J, with 9 bases between. The CDR3 contains 15 residues. Germline V gene lookup returns CDR1 MNHEY and CDR2 SMNVEV (reference sequence). CDR3 coding DNA: TGTGCCAGCAGTTTATACGGCGGGACCTACAATGAGCAGTTCTTC. Amino acid sequence: CASSLYGGTYNEQFF.

This clonotype appeared a single time. CDR3 DNA: TGTGCCTGGAGCGGGGGGCGAGCCAAAAACATTCAGTACTTC. Translated: CAWSGGRAKNIQYF. This chain uses TRBV30 with TRBJ2-4, with D possibly being TRBD2 (7 bases). This CDR3 has 14 residues. Between the trimmed V and J ends, which lost 3 bases and 0 bases, there was a span of 9 bases. Germline values: CDR1 GTSNPN, CDR2 SVGIG (reference sequence).

The DNA of the CDR3 is TGCGCCAGCAGCCACCGCGGGGCGCAAGAGACCCAGTACTTC. Protein product: CASSHRGAQETQYF. V and J are TRBV5-1 and TRBJ2-5, with D possibly matching TRBD2 (6 bases). The V end was cut by 4 bases, the J end by 2 bases, with 12 bases between. The CDR3 contains 14 residues. Germline V gene sequence: CDR1 SGHRS, CDR2 YFSETQ. Together with reference TRBV5-1 and TRBJ2-5, the CDR3 gives the full variable domain: KAGVTQTPRYLIKTRGQQVTLSCSPISGHRSVSWYQQTPGQGLQFLFEYFSETQRNKGNFPGRFSGRQFSNSRSEMNVSTLELGDSALYLCASSHRGAQETQYFGPGTRLLVL.

The chain is built from TRBV7-2 and TRBJ2-7, with 8 bases matching TRBD2. The CDR3 covers 15 residues. V shed 4 bases and J 0 bases; nucleotides not matched to a gene: 5. Germline V gives CDR1 SGHTA, CDR2 FQGNSA. CDR3 DNA: TGTGCCAGCAGCTGGAGCGGGAGAGACTCCTACGAGCAGTACTTC. This translates into CASSWSGRDSYEQYF.

In this sample, this clonotype turned up a few times. V and J are TRBV5-8 and TRBJ2-3, with a weak D call TRBD2 (5 bases). Germline CDR1 is SGHTS and CDR2 is YDEGEE. This CDR3 is built from 15 residues. V gave up 3 bases and J gave up 3 bases, with 14 bases separating them. CDR3 sequence: CASSSRAVWTDTQYF. CDR3 nucleotide sequence: TGTGCCAGCAGCTCCCGAGCGGTCTGGACAGATACGCAGTATTTT.

The table lists this clonotype with many counts. CDR3 loop: CASSLDVLNEQFF. The CDR3 DNA sequence: TGTGCCAGCAGCTTAGACGTATTGAATGAGCAGTTCTTC. The chain combines TRBV7-2 with TRBJ2-1, with unresolved D. Germline V CDR1 and CDR2: SGHTA, FQGNSA. The CDR3 spans 13 residues. V lost 1 base, J lost 7 bases, and 8 bases lay in between. The variable domain in full, with the rest retrieved from reference TRBV7-2 and TRBJ2-1, is GAGVSQSPSNKVTEKGKDVELRCDPISGHTALYWYRQSLGQGLEFLIYFQGNSAPDKSGLPSDRFSAERTGGSVSTLTIQRTQQEDSAVYLCASSLDVLNEQFFGPGTRLTVL.

This clonotype was counted ten times or more. V and J are TRBV15 and TRBJ1-1; a possible D gene is TRBD1 (5 bases). CDR1 is LNHNV, CDR2 YYDKDF, per germline (reference sequence). The CDR3 is 13 residues long. The V end lost 5 bases, the J end lost 5 bases, and 12 bases lay between the germline ends. This chain's CDR3 is CATSRGGETEAFF. The CDR3 DNA reads as TGTGCCACCAGCCGGGGGGGTGAGACTGAAGCTTTCTTT.

The rearrangement links TRBV24-1 to TRBJ2-2; TRBD2 matches at 8 bases. This CDR3 contains 16 residues. The germline V gene encodes CDR1 KGHDR and CDR2 SFDVKD. Trimming removed 3 bases from V and 7 bases from J; junction bases left unmatched: 9. The CDR3 DNA follows: TGTGCCACCAGTGATGCGGGACTAGGGGTCGTCGGGGAGCTGTTTTTT. Amino acid sequence: CATSDAGLGVVGELFF.

This clonotype was detected only a few times. The chain joins TRBV7-9 to TRBJ2-1, with D perhaps TRBD1 (6 bases). The CDR3 has 14 amino acids. Trimming left V 5 bases short and J 8 bases short, with 16 bases between. The germline CDR1 and CDR2 sequences are SEHNR and FQNEAQ (reference sequence). The DNA of the CDR3 is TGTGCCAGCAGCGAAAAGGGTAAGGGGGATGAGCAGTTCTTC. Amino acid sequence: CASSEKGKGDEQFF.

The V and J genes are TRBV18 and TRBJ2-5, with D possibly TRBD1 on 6 matching bases. The CDR3 has 14 residues. V was shortened by 1 base and J by 4 bases, with 10 bases between the two germline ends. Per germline, CDR1 KGHSH and CDR2 LQKENI. The CDR3 reads CASSPLGGPETQYF. The CDR3 DNA reads as TGTGCCAGCTCACCACTTGGGGGCCCAGAGACCCAGTACTTC. Drawing the rest from reference TRBV18 and TRBJ2-5, the complete variable domain is NAGVMQNPRHLVRRRGQEARLRCSPMKGHSHVYWYRQLPEEGLKFMVYLQKENIIDESGMPKERFSAEFPKEGPSILRIQQVVRGDSAAYFCASSPLGGPETQYFGPGTRLLVL.

In this sample, this clonotype turned up many times. This chain links TRBV21-1 with TRBJ2-2; whether TRBD2, the table's D call, matches the DNA was not checked. TRBV21-1 is labeled a pseudogene. The CDR3 has 17 residues. The CDR3 loop reads CASSKNLAEYDTGELFF. DNA for the CDR3: TGTGCCAGCAGCAAAAACCTAGCTGAATACGACACCGGGGAGCTGTTTTTT.

This clonotype was picked up a small number of times. The chain combines TRBV7-6 with TRBJ1-1, with D tentatively TRBD1 (5 bases). Germline lookup yields CDR1 SGHVS and CDR2 FNYEAQ. The V end was cut by 1 base, the J end by 5 bases, with 17 bases between. This CDR3 contains 16 residues. CDR3 nucleotides: TGTGCCAGCAGCTTAGGAAGGAAGGGGCTGGGGACTGAAGCTTTCTTT. Its translation: CASSLGRKGLGTEAFF.

The chain couples TRBV27 to TRBJ2-5, with D perhaps TRBD2 (5 bases). The CDR3 has 15 amino acids. Per germline, CDR1 MNHEY and CDR2 SMNVEV (reference sequence). Trimming stripped 5 bases from V and 4 bases from J, with 17 bases between. CDR3 nucleotide sequence: TGTGCCAGCAGTCCCTCTGGGAGAGGGCGAGAGACCCAGTACTTC. This sequence encodes CASSPSGRGRETQYF.

This clonotype came up a few times. The chain is built from TRBV28 and TRBJ2-1, with 11 bases that match TRBD1. The CDR3 runs 15 residues. Germline V gene sequence: CDR1 MDHEN, CDR2 SYDVKM. V was pared by 1 base and J by 7 bases, with 3 bases of the junction left unmatched. The CDR3 DNA sequence: TGTGCCAGCAGTTTATCTGGACAGGGGGCAAATGAGCAGTTCTTC. It specifies CASSLSGQGANEQFF.

This clonotype has a count of ten or more. The V and J genes are TRBV3-1 and TRBJ1-3; D is unclear. Germline V CDR1 and CDR2: LGHDT, YNNKEL (reference sequence). The CDR3 is made up of 13 amino acids. Between the trimmed V and J ends, which lost 2 bases and 4 bases, there was a span of 6 bases. CDR3 region: CASSQYSGNTIYF. The CDR3 region has the DNA TGTGCCAGCAGCCAATATTCCGGAAACACCATATATTTT.

This clonotype was detected a few times. The rearrangement joins TRBV6-5 to TRBJ1-6; D gene uncertain. Germline CDR1 is MNHEY and CDR2 is SVGAGI. V was trimmed by 3 bases and J by 10 bases, leaving 10 bases between them. The CDR3 loop spans 13 amino acids. CDR3 DNA: TGTGCCAGCAGTTATGCCGGTAAATCACCCCTCCACTTT. Amino acid sequence: CASSYAGKSPLHF.

This clonotype has a single count. The CDR3 does not close with the conserved phenylalanine or tryptophan, likely indicating a read error. This chain links TRBV4-1 with TRBJ2-7, with TRBD1 matching 7 bases. The CDR3 runs 17 residues. Trimming took 0 bases from V and 1 from J; bases not matched to a gene: 9. Germline CDR1 MGHRA, CDR2 YSYEKL. This CDR3 reads CASSQDLDRLTSYEQYI. The CDR3, as DNA: TGCGCCAGCAGCCAAGACTTGGACAGGCTGACATCCTACGAGCAGTACATC.

The sample holds a few counts of this clonotype. CDR3 protein: CASSPFEGGSYEQYF. As DNA, the CDR3 is TGTGCCAGCAGCCCGTTTGAGGGTGGCTCCTACGAGCAGTACTTC. V gene TRBV7-9 combines with J gene TRBJ2-7, with D possibly matching TRBD2 (5 bases). Trimming took 5 bases from V and 0 from J, leaving 14 bases between them. CDR1 and CDR2 (germline): SEHNR, FQNEAQ (reference sequence). The CDR3 sequence is 15 residues long.

The rearrangement joins TRBV10-3 to TRBJ2-7; TRBD1 matches 10 bases. The length of the CDR3 is 19 residues. Germline V gene data show CDR1 as ENHRY and CDR2 as SYGVKD. V dropped 8 bases and J dropped 6; count of bases not matched to a gene: 25. CDR3 amino acids: CAIRRGEVGTGEWRREQYF. The CDR3 nucleotides read TGTGCCATCCGCCGGGGAGAGGTCGGGACAGGGGAATGGAGACGCGAGCAGTACTTC.

This clonotype occurred a few times. The rearrangement joins TRBV10-3 to TRBJ2-7, with 7 bases lining up with TRBD1. There are 12 residues in the CDR3. Germline V CDR1 and CDR2: ENHRY, SYGVKD. The J segment lost 8 bases and the V segment lost 2 bases, leaving 3 bases of the junction unmatched. Here the CDR3 reads CAISEQQGQQYF. CDR3 nucleotide sequence: TGTGCCATCAGTGAGCAACAGGGGCAGCAGTACTTC.

The chain recombines TRBV5-1 with TRBJ2-3, with 7 bases that match TRBD2. Germline CDR1 reads SGHRS; CDR2 reads YFSETQ. The CDR3 runs to 15 residues. V lost 2 bases, J lost 1 base, and 4 bases stayed unmatched. The CDR3 sequence: CASSFSGDRTDTQYF. The CDR3, as DNA: TGCGCCAGCAGCTTCAGCGGGGACCGCACAGATACGCAGTATTTT. Based on the CDR3 plus reference TRBV5-1 and TRBJ2-3, the full variable domain is KAGVTQTPRYLIKTRGQQVTLSCSPISGHRSVSWYQQTPGQGLQFLFEYFSETQRNKGNFPGRFSGRQFSNSRSEMNVSTLELGDSALYLCASSFSGDRTDTQYFGPGTRLTVL.

The chain combines TRBV7-2 with TRBJ2-1, with D perhaps matching TRBD1 (5 bases). From germline, CDR1 is SGHTA and CDR2 FQGNSA. The CDR3 consists of 16 residues. V shed 1 base and J shed 4 bases, with 14 bases lying between them. CDR3 in amino acids: CASSLEIGARYNEQFF. The CDR3 region has the DNA TGTGCCAGCAGCTTAGAAATAGGGGCGCGATACAATGAGCAGTTCTTC.

Ten or more counts support this clonotype. CDR3 sequence (DNA): TGCGCCAGCAGCTTGGACCCAGGGCCTATAGCGGGAGACACAGATACGCAGTATTTT. Residues: CASSLDPGPIAGDTDTQYF. The chain joins TRBV5-1 to TRBJ2-3; the match to TRBD2 covers 9 bases. J was trimmed by 2 bases and V by 0 bases; bases with no gene match: 13. This CDR3 has 19 residues. Per germline, CDR1 SGHRS and CDR2 YFSETQ.

There are a few counts of this clonotype. J is TRBJ2-5 and V is TRBV20-1; a possible D gene is TRBD1 (6 bases). Germline-derived CDR1 and CDR2 are DFQATT and SNEGSKA (reference sequence). The germline V and J ends were trimmed by 3 bases and 0 bases, with 8 bases remaining between them. The CDR3 runs to 13 residues. The CDR3: CSASGQNQETQYF. CDR3 sequence (DNA): TGCAGTGCTAGTGGACAGAACCAAGAGACCCAGTACTTC.

V is TRBV5-1 and J is TRBJ2-4; no definite D call. This CDR3 has 13 amino acids. The V and J ends lost 7 bases and 2 bases respectively, with 10 bases between them. Germline values: CDR1 SGHRS, CDR2 YFSETQ. The CDR3 DNA reads as TGCGCCAGCCAACTGGATTCCAAAAACATTCAGTACTTC. It translates to CASQLDSKNIQYF. Full variable domain (outside the CDR3, taken from reference TRBV5-1 and TRBJ2-4): KAGVTQTPRYLIKTRGQQVTLSCSPISGHRSVSWYQQTPGQGLQFLFEYFSETQRNKGNFPGRFSGRQFSNSRSEMNVSTLELGDSALYLCASQLDSKNIQYFGAGTRLSVL.

This clonotype was counted between two and nine times. The rearrangement joins TRBV28 to TRBJ1-1; 8 bases fit TRBD1. Germline V gives CDR1 MDHEN, CDR2 SYDVKM. V gave up 7 bases and J gave up 0 bases; unmatched junction bases: 4. CDR3 size: 14 residues. The DNA of the CDR3 is TGTGCCAGCAAACGACAGGGGATGAACACTGAAGCTTTCTTT. It specifies CASKRQGMNTEAFF. Looking up the rest from reference TRBV28 and TRBJ1-1 gives the full variable domain: DVKVTQSSRYLVKRTGEKVFLECVQDMDHENMFWYRQDPGLGLRLIYFSYDVKMKEKGDIPEGYSVSREKKERFSLILESASTNQTSMYLCASKRQGMNTEAFFGQGTRLTVV.

This chain uses TRBV11-2 with TRBJ2-7, with 13 bases that match TRBD2. This CDR3 contains 16 residues. Per germline, CDR1 SGHAT and CDR2 FQNNGV. V was clipped by 5 bases and J by 3 bases; unmatched bases: 7. The CDR3 DNA reads as TGTGCCAGCAGCCCCAGACTAGCGGGAGGACTCTACGAGCAGTACTTC. It encodes CASSPRLAGGLYEQYF.